Included here is one TCR beta chain sequence, with context. Its antigen is still unknown. Germline values: CDR1 MDHEN, CDR2 SYDVKM. Trimming took 7 bases from V and 9 from J, leaving 22 bases between them. CDR3 length: 15 amino acids. Time point defined: pre-sensitization, week 0. Noted treatment: therapeutic diphenylcyclopropenone sensitization with weekly scalp DPC. Unfractionated whole blood was the source of the extracted total RNA. One entry per CDR3 protein results from TCRdb running MiXCR on the RACE reads. This table has approximately 370,000 distinct CDR3 sequences, around 5.5% appearing once. This sample is part of a study of human T cells and chemical hapten exposure. Background on the study: Epicutaneous patch tests delivered 0.01% DPC to the upper back, with evaluation at 6 days. General study results and limits: Following DPC sensitization, TCRs present above 1 in 1000 frequency showed no change.

The TCR originated in a young woman with alopecia areata. Some clones in this sample may be carry-over from other donors' samples. The input for sequencing was whole blood, taken in connection with sensitization to the hapten diphenylcyclopropenone (DPC). V is TRBV28 and J is TRBJ1-5, with a possible D match to TRBD1 (5 bases). The CDR3 region is CASTREHEVLWPQHF. CDR3 nucleotide sequence: TGTGCCAGCACCAGGGAGCACGAAGTGTTATGGCCCCAGCATTTT.